Below, one TCR beta chain is given with its context. Its antigen remains unknown. CDR3 length: 14 residues. Every CD8+ T cell subset underwent triplicate sorting at about 300,000 cells apiece. Naive cells were sorted as CD45RO-, CCR7+, CD27+ and CD95-. The data are from a study of CXCR3-negative and CXCR3-positive naive CD8 T cells. Findings and caveats of the study: For naive cells, CXCR3-negative and CXCR3-positive subsets had similar TRBV-TRBJ usage; for memory cells, usage differed. TCR strength was inferred from TRB CDR3 properties, while surface CD5 was comparable between naive subsets. Relative to CXCR3-negative naive cells, CXCR3-positive naive cells had more hydrophobic TRB CDR3s.

It was by 5' RACE with UMI labels that the TRB cDNA libraries were prepared. From the 5' RACE reads, TCRdb lists one entry per CDR3 protein and no DNA. There are about 110,000 distinct CDR3 sequences in the sample, with roughly 0.38% held by the top ten. This TCR derives from a human donor in good health. Some clones in this sample may be carry-over from other donors' samples. Source material: naive CXCR3+ CD8+ T cells from blood. The subset: CD45RO-CCR7+CD27+CD95- naive CD8+ T cells expressing CXCR3 (TNR3+). The V and J genes are TRBV12-3 or TRBV12-4 and TRBJ2-7; lacking DNA, the TRBD2 call made by TCRdb goes unchecked. The CDR3 protein is CASSRGTRLYEQYF.